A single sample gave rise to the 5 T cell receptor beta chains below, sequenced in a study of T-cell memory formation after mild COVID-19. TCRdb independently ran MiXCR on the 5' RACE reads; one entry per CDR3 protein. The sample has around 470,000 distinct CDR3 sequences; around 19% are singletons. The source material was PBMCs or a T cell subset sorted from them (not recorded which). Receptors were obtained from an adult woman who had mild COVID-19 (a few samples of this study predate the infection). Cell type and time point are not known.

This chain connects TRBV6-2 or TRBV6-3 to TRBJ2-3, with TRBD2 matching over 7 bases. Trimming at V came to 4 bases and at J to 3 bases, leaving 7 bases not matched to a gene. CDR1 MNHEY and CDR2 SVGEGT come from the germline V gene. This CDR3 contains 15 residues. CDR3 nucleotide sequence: TGTGCCAGCAGTTGGGGGGGAGGAGCGACAGATACGCAGTATTTT. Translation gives CASSWGGGATDTQYF.

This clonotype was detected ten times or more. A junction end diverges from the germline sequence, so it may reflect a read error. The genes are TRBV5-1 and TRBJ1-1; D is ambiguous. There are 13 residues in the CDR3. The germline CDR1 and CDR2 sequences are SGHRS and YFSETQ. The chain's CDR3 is CASSLALNTEAFF. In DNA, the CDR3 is TGTGCCAGCAGCTTAGCCTTGAACACTGAAGCTTTCTTT.

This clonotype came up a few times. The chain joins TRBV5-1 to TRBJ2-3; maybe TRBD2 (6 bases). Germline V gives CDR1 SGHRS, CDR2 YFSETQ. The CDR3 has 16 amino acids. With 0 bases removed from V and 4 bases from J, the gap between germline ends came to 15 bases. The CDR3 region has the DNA TGCGCCAGCAGCTTGGCTTGGGGAAGGAGGGCAGATACGCAGTATTTT. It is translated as CASSLAWGRRADTQYF.

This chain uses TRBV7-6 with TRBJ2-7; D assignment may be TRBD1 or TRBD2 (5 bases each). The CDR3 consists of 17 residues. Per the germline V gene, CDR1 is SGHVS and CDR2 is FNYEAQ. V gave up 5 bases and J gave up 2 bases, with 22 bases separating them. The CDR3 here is CASSPYGGTRVPYEQYF. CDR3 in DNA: TGTGCCAGCAGCCCCTATGGTGGGACCCGGGTCCCCTACGAGCAGTACTTC. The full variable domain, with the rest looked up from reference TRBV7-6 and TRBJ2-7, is GAGVSQSPRYKVTKRGQDVALRCDPISGHVSLYWYRQALGQGPEFLTYFNYEAQQDKSGLPNDRFSAERPEGSISTLTIQRTEQRDSAMYRCASSPYGGTRVPYEQYFGPGTRLTVT.

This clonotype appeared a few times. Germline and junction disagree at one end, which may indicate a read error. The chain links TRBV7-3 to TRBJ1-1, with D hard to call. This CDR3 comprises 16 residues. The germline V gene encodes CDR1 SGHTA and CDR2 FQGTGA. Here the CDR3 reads CASSPLGGRLGTEAFF. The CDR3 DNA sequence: TGTGCCAGCAGCCCCCTGGGAGGCAGACTGGGCACTGAGGCTTTCTTT.